This is a list of T cell receptor beta chains from one sample in a study of blood T cell repertoires in COVID-19. Sequenced by immunoSEQ multiplex PCR; TCRdb stores in-frame clones only, minus some. This table has about 500,000 clones, approximately 92% appearing once. The sequenced sample was peripheral blood. These receptors all come from a man in his late teens or twenties with COVID-19, enrolled during active disease. CDR3s include the opening cysteine and the closing phenylalanine or tryptophan. The D gene is left open where the match is weak. Only some rows state a clone size, as once, few, many or a class for expanded clones.

J gene	D gene	V gene	clone size	CDR3 protein	CDR3 DNA
TRBJ2-1	.	TRBV19	medium-sized	CASSLRRGTYNEQFF	TGTGCCAGTAGTCTCCGGCGGGGAACCTACAATGAGCAGTTCTTC
TRBJ1-5	TRBD1	TRBV23-1	.	CASSQRTGGDQPQHF	TGCGCCAGCAGTCAAAGGACAGGGGGCGATCAGCCCCAGCATTTT
TRBJ2-7	TRBD1	TRBV5-4	.	CASSTTGDLSYEQYF	TGTGCCAGCAGCACAACAGGGGATCTCTCCTACGAGCAGTACTTC
TRBJ2-7	TRBD2	TRBV18	.	CASSPPGLAPSSYEQYF	TGTGCCAGCTCACCTCCAGGACTAGCGCCGAGCTCCTACGAGCAGTACTTC
TRBJ1-6	.	TRBV6-6	few	CASNSGTGLHLSPLHF	TGTGCCAGCAATTCCGGAACGGGACTGCACCTCTCACCCCTCCACTTT
TRBJ2-2	TRBD1	TRBV14	.	CASSPLTGAGELFF	TGTGCCAGCAGCCCTTTAACAGGGGCCGGGGAGCTGTTTTTT
TRBJ2-7	.	TRBV3-1/TRBV3-2	.	CASSHGVTYEQYF	TGTGCCAGCAGCCACGGGGTTACCTACGAGCAGTACTTC
TRBJ2-5	TRBD2	TRBV5-6	once	CASSSGLAVNLETQYF	TGTGCCAGCAGCTCGGGACTAGCAGTAAACCTTGAGACCCAGTACTTC
TRBJ1-1	.	TRBV4-1	.	CASSPPRGNTEAFF	TGCGCCAGCAGCCCTCCCCGGGGGAACACTGAAGCTTTCTTT
TRBJ2-7	TRBD1	TRBV6-6	.	CASSRDRVYEQYF	TGTGCCAGCAGTCGGGACAGGGTATACGAGCAGTACTTC
TRBJ1-4	TRBD1	TRBV30	.	CAWSSQQGFEKLFF	TGTGCCTGGAGTTCCCAACAGGGGTTTGAAAAACTGTTTTTT
TRBJ2-3	TRBD2	TRBV6-4	.	CASSADLAVLGTDTQYF	TGTGCCAGCAGTGCCGACCTAGCGGTGCTGGGCACAGATACGCAGTATTTT
TRBJ2-7	.	TRBV4-1	.	CASRPRGYEQYF	TGCGCCAGCAGACCCCGGGGCTACGAGCAGTACTTC
TRBJ2-5	.	TRBV5-1	.	CASSFFGDRETQYF	TGCGCCAGCAGCTTTTTCGGGGATCGAGAGACCCAGTACTTC